The source of this T cell receptor beta chain is a study of blood T cell repertoires in COVID-19. Libraries were prepared by immunoSEQ multiplex PCR; TCRdb keeps only in-frame clonotypes and omits some of them. The table has approximately 70,000 clones, about 80% seen once; the top ten hold over 15%. The germline gives CDR1 MNHEY, CDR2 SMNVEV (reference sequence). Germline trimming cut 6 bases from V and 0 bases from J; bases unmatched to any gene: 13. This CDR3 has 18 amino acids. Sequencing was performed on peripheral blood. The sequence was collected from a man in his 70s who had recovered from COVID-19. This chain connects TRBV27 to TRBJ1-5; 8 bases fit TRBD1. CDR3 protein: CASRQTGAVEYSNQPQHF. CDR3 sequence (DNA): TGTGCCAGCAGGCAGACAGGGGCGGTGGAGTATAGCAATCAGCCCCAGCATTTT.